This is a list of T cell receptor beta chains from one sample in a study of blood T cell repertoires in COVID-19. Sequencing used immunoSEQ multiplex PCR; TCRdb keeps in-frame clones, though not all of them. The table records around 75,000 clones, more than 75% of them present only once. Sequenced material: peripheral blood. The receptors derive from a human donor in a cohort sampled during active COVID-19. Each CDR3 is given with its conserved first and last residue. The D gene is left open where the match is weak. The size of a clone is reported for some rows only, either as once, few or many, or as a class for expanded clones.

cdr3_length	v_call	clone_size	d_call	j_call	cdr3_aa	cdr3_nt
17	TRBV24-1	-	TRBD1	TRBJ2-3	CATSDPTPGQGADTQYF	TGTGCCACCAGTGACCCTACTCCGGGACAGGGCGCAGATACGCAGTATTTT
15	TRBV5-6	-	-	TRBJ2-1	CASSLGQISYNEQFF	TGTGCCAGCAGCCTCGGACAGATCTCCTACAATGAGCAGTTCTTC
16	TRBV10-3	-	TRBD2	TRBJ2-7	CAISESLAGEVYEQYF	TGTGCCATCAGTGAGTCGTTAGCGGGAGAGGTGTACGAGCAGTACTTC
15	TRBV6-4	-	-	TRBJ2-6	CASSPLFSGANVLTF	TGTGCCAGCAGTCCCCTCTTCTCTGGGGCCAACGTCCTGACTTTC
15	TRBV28	-	TRBD1	TRBJ2-5	CASSRDRARGKTQYF	TGTGCCAGCAGCAGAGACAGGGCCCGAGGGAAGACCCAGTACTTC
14	TRBV5-1	-	-	TRBJ2-7	CASSLSGSSYEQYF	TGCGCCAGCAGCTTGAGCGGTAGCTCCTACGAGCAGTACTTC
14	TRBV29-1	-	TRBD1	TRBJ2-5	CSVPGQGLGETQYF	TGCAGCGTTCCCGGACAGGGGCTAGGGGAGACCCAGTACTTC
13	TRBV10-3	-	TRBD1	TRBJ2-4	CAISEDRGNIQYF	TGTGCCATCAGTGAGGACAGGGGAAACATTCAGTACTTC
11	TRBV2	-	-	TRBJ1-1	CAGKVAAEAFF	TGTGCCGGAAAGGTGGCGGCTGAAGCTTTCTTT
15	TRBV5-4	-	TRBD1	TRBJ1-2	CASRLQGPGGYGYTF	TGTGCCAGCAGGCTACAGGGGCCGGGTGGATATGGCTACACCTTC
13	TRBV2	-	TRBD1	TRBJ2-5	CASSGDRTETQYF	TGTGCCAGCAGTGGGGACAGGACGGAGACCCAGTACTTC
18	TRBV2	-	-	TRBJ2-3	CASTRTRRGGTSTDTQYF	TGTGCCAGCACCCGAACTCGGAGGGGCGGAACTAGCACAGATACGCAGTATTTT
14	TRBV9	-	-	TRBJ2-1	CASSVSGSYNEQFF	TGTGCCAGCAGCGTCAGCGGTTCCTACAATGAGCAGTTCTTC
13	TRBV29-1	-	-	TRBJ2-7	CSARGGGSYEQYF	TGCAGCGCCCGTGGAGGCGGATCCTACGAGCAGTACTTC
15	TRBV7-7	-	-	TRBJ2-2	CASSSSLANTGELFF	TGTGCCAGCAGCTCATCCTTAGCGAACACCGGGGAGCTGTTTTTT
15	TRBV21-1	-	-	TRBJ2-2	CASSKGQGATGELFF	TGTGCCAGCAGCAAAGGGCAGGGGGCAACCGGGGAGCTGTTTTTT
15	TRBV18	once	-	TRBJ2-5	CASSWGSNRAETQYF	TGTGCCAGCTCCTGGGGGTCCAACAGGGCAGAGACCCAGTACTTC
13	TRBV11-2	-	-	TRBJ2-1	CASSRDRDNEQFF	TGTGCCAGCAGCCGTGACAGAGACAATGAGCAGTTCTTC
15	TRBV2	-	-	TRBJ1-3	CASSLQGDSGNTIYF	TGTGCCAGCAGTTTACAGGGCGACTCTGGAAACACCATATATTTT
13	TRBV15	-	-	TRBJ1-2	CATSSGGGYGYTF	TGTGCCACCAGCAGTGGGGGGGGCTATGGCTACACCTTC
17	TRBV11-3	-	TRBD1	TRBJ1-1	CASSLEGYRGRNTEAFF	TGTGCCAGCAGCTTAGAGGGATACAGGGGAAGGAACACTGAAGCTTTCTTT
19	TRBV6-1	-	TRBD2	TRBJ2-3	CASSDRVAGGTSSTDTQYF	TGTGCCAGCAGTGATCGGGTAGCGGGAGGGACCTCTAGCACAGATACGCAGTATTTT
15	TRBV10-3	once	-	TRBJ2-5	CAIREADRSQETQYF	TGTGCCATCAGGGAAGCGGACAGATCCCAAGAGACCCAGTACTTC
14	TRBV7-9	-	-	TRBJ2-1	CASSATSFDNEQFF	TGTGCCAGCAGCGCCACTAGCTTCGACAATGAGCAGTTCTTC
13	TRBV5-1	once	TRBD1	TRBJ2-5	CASSRGQQETQYF	TGCGCCAGCAGCCGGGGACAGCAAGAGACCCAGTACTTC
11	TRBV29-1	-	-	TRBJ1-3	CSVNTGNTIYF	TGCAGCGTGAACACAGGAAACACCATATATTTT
19	TRBV3-1/TRBV3-2	-	TRBD2	TRBJ2-7	CASSQARGLAGGNNYEQYF	TGTGCCAGCAGCCAAGCACGAGGACTAGCGGGAGGAAATAACTACGAGCAGTACTTC
13	TRBV10-3	-	TRBD1	TRBJ2-3	CAIRQGVSDTQYF	TGTGCCATCCGACAGGGGGTCTCAGATACGCAGTATTTT
16	TRBV4-2	few	-	TRBJ2-1	CASSQDPTKGGNEQFF	TGTGCCAGCAGCCAAGATCCGACAAAAGGGGGAAATGAGCAGTTCTTC
14	TRBV5-4	-	TRBD2	TRBJ2-3	CASSWGSGSDTQYF	TGTGCCAGCAGCTGGGGTAGCGGGAGCGATACGCAGTATTTT
16	TRBV5-1	-	TRBD1	TRBJ2-7	CASSVLTGTGVGEQYF	TGCGCCAGCAGCGTCTTAACCGGGACAGGGGTTGGGGAGCAGTACTTC
15	TRBV5-1	-	TRBD1	TRBJ2-7	CASSWGPGQGGEQYF	TGCGCCAGCAGCTGGGGGCCGGGACAGGGTGGTGAGCAGTACTTC
15	TRBV3-1/TRBV3-2	-	-	TRBJ1-4	CASSQDGTGREKLFF	TGTGCCAGCAGCCAAGATGGTACAGGTCGTGAAAAACTGTTTTTT
15	TRBV5-1	-	-	TRBJ2-1	CASSLMGGRDNEQFF	TGCGCCAGCAGCTTGATGGGGGGGCGCGACAATGAGCAGTTCTTC
15	TRBV3-1/TRBV3-2	-	-	TRBJ2-1	CASSPQGLASNEQFF	TGTGCCAGCAGCCCCCAAGGGCTAGCGTCCAATGAGCAGTTCTTC
14	TRBV5-1	-	-	TRBJ2-3	CASSSGQSTDTQYF	TGCGCCAGCAGTTCCGGACAGAGCACAGATACGCAGTATTTT
15	TRBV30	-	TRBD2	TRBJ2-5	CAWSFGGRAGETQYF	TGTGCCTGGAGTTTCGGCGGGAGGGCGGGGGAGACCCAGTACTTC
15	TRBV7-9	-	TRBD1	TRBJ2-1	CASRPPGQTYNEQFF	TGTGCCAGCAGGCCGCCGGGACAGACCTACAATGAGCAGTTCTTC
15	TRBV21-1	-	-	TRBJ2-4	CASSNLAARKNIQYF	TGTGCCAGCAGCAATCTAGCGGCCCGCAAAAACATTCAGTACTTC
13	TRBV7-8	-	TRBD1	TRBJ2-5	CASSRDRKETQYF	TGTGCCAGCAGCAGGGACAGGAAAGAGACCCAGTACTTC
16	TRBV21-1	-	-	TRBJ2-1	CASSKVRIISDNEQFF	TGTGCCAGCAGCAAAGTCAGGATAATAAGTGACAATGAGCAGTTCTTC
13	TRBV3-1/TRBV3-2	-	-	TRBJ2-2	CASSHLNTGELFF	TGTGCCAGCAGCCATTTAAACACCGGGGAGCTGTTTTTT
15	TRBV28	-	-	TRBJ1-5	CASSLSRRVGQPQHF	TGTGCCAGCAGTTTGAGCCGGAGGGTGGGTCAGCCCCAGCATTTT
14	TRBV6-2/TRBV6-3	few	-	TRBJ1-4	CASSLGGTNEKLFF	TGTGCCAGCAGCCTAGGGGGTACTAATGAAAAACTGTTTTTT
16	TRBV10-3	-	TRBD2	TRBJ2-4	CATAPSGGLAKNIQYF	TGTGCCACGGCCCCTAGCGGGGGCTTAGCCAAAAACATTCAGTACTTC
13	TRBV30	-	-	TRBJ1-1	CAWGQSRNTEAFF	TGTGCCTGGGGACAGTCGAGGAACACTGAAGCTTTCTTT
15	TRBV7-9	-	-	TRBJ1-3	CASSFLQTKRNTIYF	TGTGCCAGCAGCTTCTTACAAACCAAGAGAAACACCATATATTTT
15	TRBV29-1	-	TRBD2	TRBJ2-1	CSAPGLAGGRNEQFF	TGCAGCGCTCCGGGACTAGCGGGAGGGAGGAATGAGCAGTTCTTC
16	TRBV7-9	-	TRBD2	TRBJ2-1	CASSLGSSGSLNEQFF	TGTGCCAGCAGCTTAGGGTCTAGCGGGAGTCTCAATGAGCAGTTCTTC